Listed below are T cell receptor beta chains from one sample, sequenced in a study of blood T cell repertoires in COVID-19. Clones were read by immunoSEQ multiplex PCR, and TCRdb kept only the in-frame ones, dropping some. The sample lists 70,000 or so clones, about 87% occurring once. The specimen sequenced was peripheral blood. The origin of the receptors is a woman older than 75 with active COVID-19. CDR3s include the opening cysteine and the closing phenylalanine or tryptophan. D genes are given only for firm matches. Size tells how often a clone was seen (once, few, many) or the class of an expanded clone, and some rows leave it out.

TRBV2,11,few,-,TRBJ1-2,CASKENGGYTF,TGTGCCAGCAAAGAGAACGGGGGCTACACCTTC
TRBV7-9,15,-,TRBD1,TRBJ2-1,CASSLGPLTGAEQFF,TGTGCCAGCAGCTTAGGGCCCTTAACAGGGGCCGAGCAGTTCTTC
TRBV20-1,11,-,-,TRBJ2-7,CSASRGLIEYF,TGCAGTGCTAGTCGCGGATTGATAGAGTACTTC
TRBV27,16,-,TRBD2,TRBJ2-5,CASSEYSGLGGETQYF,TGTGCCAGCAGTGAATACTCGGGACTAGGTGGGGAGACCCAGTACTTC
TRBV7-9,12,-,-,TRBJ1-1,CASSLGRAEAFF,TGTGCCAGCAGCTTAGGACGGGCTGAAGCTTTCTTT
TRBV7-2,14,-,-,TRBJ2-3,CASRGPAATDTQYF,TGTGCCAGCAGGGGGCCAGCAGCCACAGATACGCAGTATTTT
TRBV23-1,16,-,-,TRBJ2-5,CASSQSKKDNQETQYF,TGCGCCAGCAGTCAATCGAAGAAGGACAACCAAGAGACCCAGTACTTC
TRBV25-1,15,once,TRBD1,TRBJ2-3,CASSPVTGSTDTQYF,TGTGCCAGCAGTCCTGTGACAGGGAGCACAGATACGCAGTATTTT
TRBV3-1/TRBV3-2,14,-,-,TRBJ2-7,CASSPSAIPYEQYF,TGTGCCAGCAGCCCTAGCGCGATCCCTTACGAGCAGTACTTC
TRBV7-3,21,once,TRBD2,TRBJ2-1,CASSPYSRTSGRARSYNEQFF,TGTGCCAGCAGCCCATACTCACGGACTAGCGGGAGGGCACGCTCCTACAATGAGCAGTTCTTC
TRBV27,16,-,TRBD1,TRBJ1-3,CASSPLPGQGGYTIYF,TGTGCCAGCAGTCCCCTCCCGGGACAGGGAGGATACACCATATATTTT
TRBV15,14,-,-,TRBJ1-1,CATSRQGQNTEAFF,TGTGCCACCAGCAGACAGGGCCAGAACACTGAAGCTTTCTTT
TRBV2,13,-,TRBD1,TRBJ1-5,CASHGTGDQPQHF,TGTGCCAGCCACGGGACAGGGGATCAGCCCCAGCATTTT
TRBV24-1,15,-,TRBD2,TRBJ2-5,CATSELTSAQETQYF,TGTGCCACCAGTGAATTGACTAGCGCACAAGAGACCCAGTACTTC
TRBV19,19,-,TRBD2,TRBJ2-1,CASSIGPIQGTSVDNEQFF,TGTGCCAGTAGTATTGGCCCCATTCAGGGGACTAGCGTCGACAATGAGCAGTTCTTC
TRBV6-4,17,-,TRBD1,TRBJ2-7,CASSDPKSRTGTYEQYF,TGTGCCAGCAGTGACCCGAAGTCCCGGACAGGGACGTACGAGCAGTACTTC
TRBV7-3,15,-,TRBD2,TRBJ2-3,CASSYLTSAPDTQYF,TGTGCCAGCAGTTACCTGACTAGCGCTCCAGATACGCAGTATTTT
TRBV19,15,few,TRBD2,TRBJ2-1,CASPKGLAGLNEQFF,TGTGCCAGCCCCAAGGGGCTAGCGGGACTTAATGAGCAGTTCTTC
TRBV5-1,16,-,TRBD2,TRBJ2-1,CASSPQSGISGNEQFF,TGCGCCAGCAGCCCCCAAAGCGGGATCTCAGGGAATGAGCAGTTCTTC
TRBV5-1,17,-,-,TRBJ2-1,CASSLATSSPSYNEQFF,TGCGCCAGCAGCTTGGCAACTAGCTCTCCCTCCTACAATGAGCAGTTCTTC
TRBV6-5,15,-,TRBD2,TRBJ2-7,CAGKLAVHGTYEQYF,TGTGCCGGAAAACTAGCGGTCCACGGGACCTACGAGCAGTACTTC
TRBV3-1/TRBV3-2,16,-,TRBD2,TRBJ2-1,CASSQLGLAGYNEQFF,TGTGCCAGCAGCCAGTTAGGACTAGCGGGATACAATGAGCAGTTCTTC
TRBV30,12,-,-,TRBJ1-2,CASNTGNYGYTF,TGTGCCTCGAATACAGGGAACTATGGCTACACCTTC
TRBV6-6,13,-,TRBD1,TRBJ1-1,CASSRDRIPEAFF,TGTGCCAGCAGCCGGGACAGGATCCCTGAAGCTTTCTTT
TRBV5-1,15,-,-,TRBJ2-5,CASRESAGSRETQYF,TGCGCCAGCAGAGAATCGGCAGGGTCGAGGGAGACCCAGTACTTC
TRBV29-1,13,-,-,TRBJ2-3,CSVEPGMTDTQYF,TGCAGCGTTGAGCCGGGGATGACAGATACGCAGTATTTT
TRBV6-4,16,-,-,TRBJ2-7,CASSDLTRTDAYEQYF,TGTGCCAGCAGTGACCTCACTAGGACAGATGCCTACGAGCAGTACTTC
TRBV29-1,12,-,TRBD1,TRBJ2-7,CSVGGGLYEQYF,TGCAGCGTTGGAGGGGGCTTGTACGAGCAGTACTTC
TRBV6-1,16,once,TRBD2,TRBJ2-5,CASSELAGGPQETQYF,TGTGCCAGCAGTGAACTAGCGGGAGGGCCGCAAGAGACCCAGTACTTC
TRBV5-6,13,-,-,TRBJ2-7,CASSLPHTGEQYF,TGTGCCAGCAGTCTGCCCCATACCGGGGAGCAGTACTTC
TRBV2,14,-,-,TRBJ2-3,CASSELRSTDTQYF,TGTGCCAGCAGTGAACTGAGAAGCACAGATACGCAGTATTTT